This T cell receptor (beta chain) was observed in a study of T cell repertoires in ileal Crohn's disease. About the research overall: Operated complications were stricturing disease (about 60%) and penetrating disease (about 39%).

The CDR3 is 12 amino acids. Trimming took off 1 base at V and 7 bases at J, with 2 bases between the two ends. Germline V gene lookup returns CDR1 SGHAT and CDR2 FQNNGV. Repertoires were generated with immunoSEQ multiplex PCR, while TCRdb's copy carries only in-frame clones and drops some. The sample lists some 13,000 clones, roughly 80% seen once, with around a sixth in the top ten. The sequencing input was ileal tissue. This clonotype originated in an adult with Crohn's disease. The chain links TRBV11-2 to TRBJ1-6, with unresolved D. The CDR3 sequence is CASSLVNSPLHF. The CDR3 DNA reads as TGTGCCAGCAGCTTAGTAAATTCACCCCTCCACTTT.